A selection of T cell receptor beta chains follows, all from one sample in a study of T cell responses to AZD1222 COVID-19 vaccine. Clones were read by immunoSEQ multiplex PCR, and TCRdb kept only the in-frame ones, dropping some. The data hold about 180,000 clones, with around 90% observed a single time. This sample comprised peripheral blood, obtained 28 days after the second AZD1222 dose. These receptors were collected from an adult who received the AZD1222 COVID-19 vaccine. CDR3s include the opening cysteine and the closing phenylalanine or tryptophan. Each record gives: CDR3 DNA, CDR3 protein, clone size, V gene, D gene, J gene. D genes are given only for firm matches. Clone size is given for some rows only: seen once, a few or many times, or a class if the clone is expanded.

cdr3_nt: TGTGCCAGCAGCCCGGGACTTGTACAAGAGACCCAGTACTTC; cdr3_aa: CASSPGLVQETQYF; clone_size: .; v_call: TRBV4-2; d_call: .; j_call: TRBJ2-5
cdr3_nt: TGTGCCAGCAGTAGGAGGACTAGACTCACCGGGGAGCTGTTTTTT; cdr3_aa: CASSRRTRLTGELFF; clone_size: .; v_call: TRBV6-5; d_call: TRBD2; j_call: TRBJ2-2
cdr3_nt: TGTGCCAGTAGTAAGAGGACAGATAGCAATCAGCCCCAGCATTTT; cdr3_aa: CASSKRTDSNQPQHF; clone_size: .; v_call: TRBV19; d_call: .; j_call: TRBJ1-5
cdr3_nt: TGTGCCTGGACTGGACAGCCCTTTACTGGAAACACCATATATTTT; cdr3_aa: CAWTGQPFTGNTIYF; clone_size: .; v_call: TRBV30; d_call: .; j_call: TRBJ1-3
cdr3_nt: TGTGCCAGCAGCTCGAACCAGGGCTCCGAGACCCAGTACTTC; cdr3_aa: CASSSNQGSETQYF; clone_size: .; v_call: TRBV5-4; d_call: .; j_call: TRBJ2-5
cdr3_nt: TGTGCCAGCAGCGTGTCGATAAAGGAGACTGAAGCTTTCTTT; cdr3_aa: CASSVSIKETEAFF; clone_size: .; v_call: TRBV9; d_call: .; j_call: TRBJ1-1
cdr3_nt: TGCAGCGCGAACAGGGGGCAGAGGACTGAAGCTTTCTTT; cdr3_aa: CSANRGQRTEAFF; clone_size: .; v_call: TRBV29-1; d_call: TRBD1; j_call: TRBJ1-1
cdr3_nt: TGTGCCAGCAGTCTACTGGACAGTCCGTATGGCTACACCTTC; cdr3_aa: CASSLLDSPYGYTF; clone_size: .; v_call: TRBV6-5; d_call: .; j_call: TRBJ1-2
cdr3_nt: TGTGCCAGCAGTCGGGACCTGATGAACACTGAAGCTTTCTTT; cdr3_aa: CASSRDLMNTEAFF; clone_size: .; v_call: TRBV28; d_call: .; j_call: TRBJ1-1
cdr3_nt: TGTGCCAGCAAATACGAGGGGGAGACCCAGTACTTC; cdr3_aa: CASKYEGETQYF; clone_size: .; v_call: TRBV6-5; d_call: .; j_call: TRBJ2-5
cdr3_nt: TGCGCCAGGAGGGAGGGAGGGGGCAATCAGCCCCAGCATTTT; cdr3_aa: CARREGGGNQPQHF; clone_size: once; v_call: TRBV10-2; d_call: .; j_call: TRBJ1-5
cdr3_nt: TGTGCCAGCAGCTTGGTTTTTAGCGGCACCGGGGAGCTGTTTTTT; cdr3_aa: CASSLVFSGTGELFF; clone_size: .; v_call: TRBV5-4; d_call: .; j_call: TRBJ2-2
cdr3_nt: TGTGCCAGCAGCCCTATGGGACAGGGGAGCTATGGCTACACCTTC; cdr3_aa: CASSPMGQGSYGYTF; clone_size: .; v_call: TRBV5-8; d_call: TRBD1; j_call: TRBJ1-2
cdr3_nt: TGTGCCATCAGTCTAGCGGGAGGGTACAATGGAGAGACCCAGTACTTC; cdr3_aa: CAISLAGGYNGETQYF; clone_size: .; v_call: TRBV10-3; d_call: TRBD2; j_call: TRBJ2-5
cdr3_nt: TGTGCCAGCAGTTTTTGGGAGGGTATCAATCAGCCCCAGCATTTT; cdr3_aa: CASSFWEGINQPQHF; clone_size: .; v_call: TRBV28; d_call: .; j_call: TRBJ1-5
cdr3_nt: TGTGCCAGCAGAAGACAGGGGGCGAGGGAGCAGTACTTC; cdr3_aa: CASRRQGAREQYF; clone_size: .; v_call: TRBV7-2; d_call: TRBD1; j_call: TRBJ2-7